Sequencing of this T cell receptor (beta chain) was carried out in a study of cytomegalovirus exposure and HLA in healthy donors. General study points: Several of the most significant clusters were apparently associated with common viral pathogens in a later analysis.

Germline V gene sequence: CDR1 SGHRS, CDR2 YFSETQ. With 3 bases clipped from V and 2 bases from J, the junction kept 4 bases outside the gene matches. The CDR3 is 15 amino acids. The donors comprised healthy bone marrow donors. Vbeta (60) and Jbeta (13) primers were used in the PCR. Profiled with immunoSEQ multiplex PCR; TCRdb holds only in-frame clones, not every one. The data contain fewer than 150,000 clones, around 81% of them singletons. Comments on this clone: What it binds is not known.

This sequence was found in a male donor in good health and CMV-seronegative. The sequenced sample consisted of PBMCs. The chain has TRBV5-1 and TRBJ2-7, with 11 bases that match TRBD2. DNA for the CDR3: TGCGCCAGCAGCTCGGGACTAGCGGCTACCTACGAGCAGTACTTC. Its translation is CASSSGLAATYEQYF.